The rows below give T cell receptor beta chains drawn from one sample of a study of blood T cell repertoires in COVID-19. Measured with immunoSEQ multiplex PCR; TCRdb has only the in-frame clones, and not every one. Of roughly 250,000 clones listed, 80% to 95% are singletons. Specimen: PBMCs or T cells enriched from blood (not recorded which). Receptor source: a woman aged 18-35 years who had recovered from COVID-19. Each CDR3 is given with its conserved first and last residue. D genes are given only for firm matches. Not all rows give a size; the values are once, few, many and, for expanded clones, a class.

len	abundance	v_gene	j_gene	d_gene	CDR3nt	CDR3aa
14	-	TRBV11-2	TRBJ1-2	-	TGTGCCAGCAGCTTATCGTCGCGGGGAGATGGCTACACCTTC	CASSLSSRGDGYTF
15	-	TRBV27	TRBJ2-1	TRBD2	TGTGCCAGCAGCCTTAGCGGGAACTCCTACAATGAGCAGTTCTTC	CASSLSGNSYNEQFF
14	-	TRBV19	TRBJ2-2	-	TGTGCCAGTAGTGCTGAAACAGCCACCGGGGAGCTGTTTTTT	CASSAETATGELFF
13	-	TRBV14	TRBJ1-2	-	TGTGCCAGCAGCCGAGGGTTGGACTATGGCTACACCTTC	CASSRGLDYGYTF
12	-	TRBV9	TRBJ2-1	-	TGTGCCAGCAGCCCTCGGTACAATGAGCAGTTCTTC	CASSPRYNEQFF
15	-	TRBV3-1/TRBV3-2	TRBJ1-4	-	TGTGCCAGCAGCTCTCTAGTGAGGACTAATGAAAAACTGTTTTTT	CASSSLVRTNEKLFF
13	-	TRBV12-3/TRBV12-4	TRBJ1-6	-	TGTGCCAGCAGTCGGGAGTATCGTTCACCCCTCCACTTT	CASSREYRSPLHF
14	-	TRBV9	TRBJ1-1	-	TGTGCCAGCAGCGTAGCGGGGGGAACAACTGAAGCTTTCTTT	CASSVAGGTTEAFF
13	-	TRBV11-3	TRBJ1-5	-	TGTGCCAGCAGCAGGGGCGCCAATCAGCCCCAGCATTTT	CASSRGANQPQHF
17	-	TRBV19	TRBJ1-2	-	TGTGCCAGTAGTAAATCCCGTGGAAGTAAGGGAGGTGTACGCTACACCTTC	CASSKSRGSKGGVRYTF
13	-	TRBV19	TRBJ2-1	TRBD2	TGTGCCAGTAGTATCGGACTAGCGGGAGGGGTGTTCTTC	CASSIGLAGGVFF
16	-	TRBV6-2/TRBV6-3	TRBJ2-7	-	TGTGCCAGCAGTTACCCAACTCTCGGGTTACCCTACGAGCAGTACTTC	CASSYPTLGLPYEQYF
16	-	TRBV5-6	TRBJ2-7	TRBD2	TGTGCCAGCAGCTTGGGCGTCGGCGGGGGAACCTACGAGCAGTACTTC	CASSLGVGGGTYEQYF
14	-	TRBV6-4	TRBJ1-2	-	TGTGCCAGCAGTGACGGGGAGACGACCTATGGCTACACCTTC	CASSDGETTYGYTF
15	-	TRBV2	TRBJ1-2	-	TGTGCCAGCAGTGAAGCGCTTAGGACCCCGGGAGGCTACACCTTC	CASSEALRTPGGYTF
17	-	TRBV4-1	TRBJ2-1	TRBD2	TGCGCCAGCAGCCAAGATAGCAGGACTAGCGGTTACAATGAGCAGTTCTTC	CASSQDSRTSGYNEQFF
14	-	TRBV5-1	TRBJ1-6	TRBD1	TGCGCCAGCAGCCCGGGACAGTATAATTCACCCCTCCACTTT	CASSPGQYNSPLHF
14	-	TRBV9	TRBJ1-1	-	TGTGCCAGCAGCGCCGGAGGCTTTGGCACTGAAGCTTTCTTT	CASSAGGFGTEAFF
17	once	TRBV2	TRBJ1-5	-	TGTGCCAGCAGTGAAAGGGGGGGCAGGTCGGGCAATCAGCCCCAGCATTTT	CASSERGGRSGNQPQHF
16	-	TRBV5-4	TRBJ2-7	TRBD2	TGTGCCAGCAGCTCCAAGACTAGCGGGGTCTCCTACGAGCAGTACTTC	CASSSKTSGVSYEQYF
16	-	TRBV5-1	TRBJ2-7	TRBD2	TGCGCCAGCAGCTCCCGGACTAGCGGGAGTTTCTACGAGCAGTACTTC	CASSSRTSGSFYEQYF
13	few	TRBV18	TRBJ1-5	-	TGTGCCAGCTCAAACAGTGCCGGTCAGCCCCAGCATTTT	CASSNSAGQPQHF
15	once	TRBV28	TRBJ2-3	-	TGTGCCAGCAGTTTATCGGTCGGGAGCACAGATACGCAGTATTTT	CASSLSVGSTDTQYF
13	-	TRBV6-5	TRBJ1-5	-	TGTGCCAGCGCTAACAGTGGCAATCAGCCCCAGCATTTT	CASANSGNQPQHF
15	-	TRBV2	TRBJ2-7	TRBD2	TGTGCCAGCAGTCGGACTAGCGGGAGGTCCTACGAGCAGTACTTC	CASSRTSGRSYEQYF
15	-	TRBV7-9	TRBJ1-1	TRBD1	TGTGCCAGCAGCTCCCAGACAGGGAGGTACACTGAAGCTTTCTTT	CASSSQTGRYTEAFF
13	-	TRBV28	TRBJ2-1	-	TGTGCCAGCAGTGCGGGGACTTTAAGTGAGCAGTTCTTC	CASSAGTLSEQFF
15	-	TRBV4-3	TRBJ1-4	-	TGCGCCAGCAGCCAGGGGACACTACGGGATGAAAAACTGTTTTTT	CASSQGTLRDEKLFF
16	-	TRBV6-2/TRBV6-3	TRBJ1-3	-	TGTGCCAGCAGTTCACAACTACGACTCTCTGGAAACACCATATATTTT	CASSSQLRLSGNTIYF
13	-	TRBV5-8	TRBJ2-7	-	TGTGCCAGCAGCCGTGACATTCCCTACGAGCAGTACTTC	CASSRDIPYEQYF
16	-	TRBV15	TRBJ1-1	-	TGTGCCACCAGCAGAAAATTGGTAGATGTGGTTACTGAAGCTTTCTTT	CATSRKLVDVVTEAFF
15	-	TRBV5-1	TRBJ1-4	TRBD1	TGCGCCAGCAGCTTGGATGGGACAGGGGATGAAAAACTGTTTTTT	CASSLDGTGDEKLFF
17	-	TRBV19	TRBJ1-3	-	TGTGCCAGTTTCACGCGGTACGGGGTAACGGGAGGAAACACCATATATTTT	CASFTRYGVTGGNTIYF
12	-	TRBV9	TRBJ1-6	-	TGTGCCAGCAGCCAGAAGAAATCACCCCTCCACTTT	CASSQKKSPLHF
16	-	TRBV6-6	TRBJ1-1	-	TGTGCCAGCAGTTACCCTATTGGCGGCAGGAACACTGAAGCTTTCTTT	CASSYPIGGRNTEAFF
12	-	TRBV28	TRBJ2-7	-	TGTGCCAGCAGTTTAGAAACCCCGAGGAGGTACTTC	CASSLETPRRYF
15	-	TRBV3-1/TRBV3-2	TRBJ2-1	-	TGTGCCAGCAGCCACCGCAGGCAAGCGGAGGGAAAGCAGTTCTTC	CASSHRRQAEGKQFF
15	once	TRBV6-5	TRBJ1-1	TRBD1	TGTGCCAGGACTGAGACAGGGGGCGAGGGCACTGAAGCTTTCTTT	CARTETGGEGTEAFF
16	-	TRBV7-2	TRBJ2-1	-	TGTGCCAGCAGCTTAGGGTCAGGACAATCCTACAATGAGCAGTTCTTC	CASSLGSGQSYNEQFF
13	few	TRBV19	TRBJ1-6	-	TGTGCCAGTAATGAGGGAGGAGGGTCACCCCTCCACTTT	CASNEGGGSPLHF
17	-	TRBV27	TRBJ1-4	-	TGTGCCAGCAGCCCCCCGGGGGTCTATGCAACTAATGAAAAACTGTTTTTT	CASSPPGVYATNEKLFF
16	-	TRBV4-1	TRBJ1-2	-	TGCGCCAGCAGCCTTCTGTGGGCAGACCATAACTATGGCTACACCTTC	CASSLLWADHNYGYTF